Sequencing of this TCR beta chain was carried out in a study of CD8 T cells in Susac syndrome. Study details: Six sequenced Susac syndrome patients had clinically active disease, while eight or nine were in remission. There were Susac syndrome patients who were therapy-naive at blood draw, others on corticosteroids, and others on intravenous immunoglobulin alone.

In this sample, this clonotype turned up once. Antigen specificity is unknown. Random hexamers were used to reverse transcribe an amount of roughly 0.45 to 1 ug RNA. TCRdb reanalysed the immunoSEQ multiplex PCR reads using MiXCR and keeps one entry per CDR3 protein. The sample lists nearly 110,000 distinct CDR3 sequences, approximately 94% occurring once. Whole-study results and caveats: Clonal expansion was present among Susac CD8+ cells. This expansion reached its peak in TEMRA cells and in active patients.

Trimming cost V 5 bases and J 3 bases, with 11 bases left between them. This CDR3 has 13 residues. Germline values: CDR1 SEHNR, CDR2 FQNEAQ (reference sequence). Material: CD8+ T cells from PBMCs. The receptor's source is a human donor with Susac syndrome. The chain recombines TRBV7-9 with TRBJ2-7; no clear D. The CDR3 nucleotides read TGTGCCAGCAGCGTCCCGCCGGGCTACGAGCAGTACTTC. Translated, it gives CASSVPPGYEQYF. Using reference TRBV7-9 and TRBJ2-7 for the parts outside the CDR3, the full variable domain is DTGVSQNPRHKITKRGQNVTFRCDPISEHNRLYWYRQTLGQGPEFLTYFQNEAQLEKSRLLSDRFSAERPKGSFSTLEIQRTEQGDSAMYLCASSVPPGYEQYFGPGTRLTVT.